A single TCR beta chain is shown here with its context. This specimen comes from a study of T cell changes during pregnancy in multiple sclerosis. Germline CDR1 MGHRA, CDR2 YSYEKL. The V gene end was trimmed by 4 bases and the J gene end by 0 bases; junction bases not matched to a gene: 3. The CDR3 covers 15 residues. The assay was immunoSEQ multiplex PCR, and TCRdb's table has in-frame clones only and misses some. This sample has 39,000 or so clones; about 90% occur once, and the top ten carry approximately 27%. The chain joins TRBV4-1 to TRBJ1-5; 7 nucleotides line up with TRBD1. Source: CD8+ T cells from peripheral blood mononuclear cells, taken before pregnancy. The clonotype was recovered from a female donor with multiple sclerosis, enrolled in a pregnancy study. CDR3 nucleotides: TGCGCCAGCAGCCCCAGACAGGGTAGCAATCAGCCCCAGCATTTT. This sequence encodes CASSPRQGSNQPQHF.